These 15 T cell receptor beta chains share one sample of origin, sequenced in a study of graft-versus-host responses after intestinal transplantation. Their antigens are not known. Repertoires were generated with immunoSEQ multiplex PCR, while TCRdb's copy carries only in-frame clones and drops some. The sample includes 75,000 to 100,000 clones, approximately 90% seen only once; the top ten take more than 0.15%. The sample consisted of unstimulated CD4+ T cells sorted from spleen or lymph node cells, taken before intestinal transplant. Receptors originate from a human donor who received an intestinal transplant.

CDR3 in amino acids: CASSLPSPSPSRTDTQYF. Written as DNA, the CDR3 is TGCGCCAGCAGTCTCCCGTCTCCTAGCCCATCTCGAACAGATACGCAGTATTTT. J is TRBJ2-3 and V is TRBV23-1; a weak D match, TRBD2 (5 bases). TRBV23-1 is reported as an ORF; its role is uncertain. The CDR3 is 18 residues long. Trimming cost V 4 bases and J 3 bases, with 23 bases left between them.

The chain has TRBV30 and TRBJ1-5; the D is unclear. The CDR3 consists of 13 residues. Germline V gene sequence: CDR1 GTSNPN, CDR2 SVGIG (reference sequence). V shed 2 bases and J shed 3 bases, with 8 bases lying between them. CDR3 bases: TGTGCCTGGAGTTCACAGAACAATCAGCCCCAGCATTTT. Translated, it gives CAWSSQNNQPQHF.

The V and J genes are TRBV5-1 and TRBJ2-3; a weak D match, TRBD1 (6 bases). V dropped 2 bases and J dropped 4 bases, with 8 bases sitting between them. CDR1 SGHRS and CDR2 YFSETQ come from the germline V gene. The CDR3 consists of 13 residues. The chain's CDR3 is CASSLTGSDTQYF. The DNA for the CDR3 is TGCGCCAGCAGCTTAACAGGGTCAGATACGCAGTATTTT.

The chain couples TRBV10-3 to TRBJ1-1; D is ambiguous. The CDR3 is 12 amino acids. V was cut by 5 bases and J by 1 base, with 5 bases left in between. Germline assignment: CDR1 ENHRY and CDR2 SYGVKD. The DNA for the CDR3 is TGTGCCATCAGTCCAGGGAACACTGAAGCTTTCTTT. This sequence encodes CAISPGNTEAFF.

The chain uses TRBV6-1 and TRBJ2-5; the D gene is possibly TRBD1 (6 bases). Trimming stripped 1 base from V and 4 bases from J, with 13 bases between. CDR1 MNHNS and CDR2 SASEGT come from the germline V gene. The CDR3 has 15 residues. In DNA form, the CDR3 reads TGTGCCAGCAGTGAAGAGACAGGTGGTTTAGAGACCCAGTACTTC. It translates to CASSEETGGLETQYF.

This clone was recorded a few times. The chain joins TRBV6-1 to TRBJ1-5; 9 bases map to TRBD1. CDR1 is MNHNS and CDR2 is SASEGT in the germline V gene. With V trimmed by 7 bases and J by 8 bases, 12 bases remained unmatched. The CDR3 is made up of 15 amino acids. The CDR3 bases are TGTGCCAGCACAGGACAGGGGCTGGTGGTTAAGCCCCAGCATTTT. Protein: CASTGQGLVVKPQHF.

V and J are TRBV2 and TRBJ2-3; 10 bases are a match to TRBD2. The CDR3 totals 16 residues. With 6 bases clipped from V and 1 base from J, the junction kept 7 bases outside the gene matches. The V gene's germline CDR1 is SNHLY and CDR2 FYNNEI. The CDR3 nucleotides are TGTGCCAGCAGCCGCCAAGCGGGAGGGGGCACAGATACGCAGTATTTT. Its protein product is CASSRQAGGGTDTQYF.

The J gene is TRBJ1-4, the V gene TRBV29-1, with D perhaps matching TRBD1 (6 bases). V lost 5 bases and J 1 base, leaving 14 bases between the germline ends. The CDR3 spans 15 residues. The germline gives CDR1 SQVTM, CDR2 ANQGSEA. This CDR3 reads CSVRVGGQTNEKLFF. DNA of the CDR3: TGCAGCGTTCGGGTTGGGGGACAAACTAATGAAAAACTGTTTTTT.

The rearrangement joins TRBV6-6 to TRBJ1-5; D is perhaps TRBD1 (5 bases). The CDR3 is 12 residues long. In germline, CDR1 is MNHNY, CDR2 SVGAGI (reference sequence). Trimming removed 5 bases at V and 5 bases at J, with 7 bases between. The CDR3 region has the DNA TGTGCCAGCAGTCCCAGGGATCAGCCCCAGCATTTT. This translates into CASSPRDQPQHF.

This chain connects TRBV6-5 to TRBJ2-7; D unresolved. The germline V and J ends were trimmed by 4 bases and 3 bases, with 13 bases remaining between them. The CDR3 is made up of 14 amino acids. In germline, CDR1 is MNHEY, CDR2 SVGAGI. The CDR3 loop reads CASSFGTTVYEQYF. CDR3 bases: TGTGCCAGCAGTTTCGGAACTACTGTCTACGAGCAGTACTTC.

V usage is TRBV10-3 and J usage is TRBJ2-1, with 9 bases identical to TRBD2. The CDR3 runs 19 residues. Trimming at V came to 2 bases and at J to 0 bases, leaving 11 bases not matched to a gene. Per the germline V gene, CDR1 is ENHRY and CDR2 is SYGVKD. DNA for the CDR3: TGTGCCATCAGTGAGGGTAGCGGGGGTTTCGGGAGCTCCTACAATGAGCAGTTCTTC. Translated: CAISEGSGGFGSSYNEQFF.

The chain combines TRBV21-1 with TRBJ1-1. TRBV21-1 has pseudogene status. The CDR3 covers 18 residues. In DNA, the CDR3 is TGTGCCAGCAGCAAAGGCTTGACGGGAGGATACTGTAACACTGAAGCTTTCTTT. Its translation: CASSKGLTGGYCNTEAFF.

The J gene is TRBJ1-5, the V gene TRBV19, with 8 bases that match TRBD1. Per the germline V gene, CDR1 is LNHDA and CDR2 is SQIVND (reference sequence). Trimming took 6 bases from V and 4 from J; bases not matched to a gene: 17. The CDR3 totals 18 residues. CDR3 amino acids: CASSVPIRGRSPNQPQHF. DNA of the CDR3: TGTGCCAGTAGCGTCCCAATCAGGGGGCGAAGCCCTAATCAGCCCCAGCATTTT.

The V gene is TRBV9, the J gene TRBJ2-2, with D possibly matching TRBD2 (6 bases). This CDR3 is built from 16 residues. Germline V gene sequence: CDR1 SGDLS, CDR2 YYNGEE. The ends were cut back, 0 bases at V and 6 bases at J, with 15 bases in the middle. The CDR3 DNA is TGTGCCAGCAGCGTAGCCGGCTCTAGCGTGGCCGGGGAGCTGTTTTTT. Amino acids: CASSVAGSSVAGELFF.

This chain joins TRBV5-6 and TRBJ2-3; no clear D. V was shortened by 1 base and J by 2 bases, with 8 bases between the two germline ends. The germline gives CDR1 SGHDT, CDR2 YYEEEE. This CDR3 has 14 amino acids. The CDR3 nucleotides read TGTGCCAGCAGCTTGAACAGCTACACAGATACGCAGTATTTT. This sequence encodes CASSLNSYTDTQYF.